Below, 6 T cell receptor beta chains from the same sample are listed, as sequenced in a study of post-analysis software for immune sequencing data. The study, taken as a whole, reports: Roughly five TRBV segments occurring more often in patients than controls included TRBV5-6, TRBV5-1 and TRBV20-1.

The library was made from cDNA and included unique molecular identifiers. Via MiXCR, TCRdb re-called the PCR reads, giving one row per CDR3 protein. Found here are 750,000 to 950,000 distinct CDR3 sequences, roughly 50% of them singletons; the top ten hold roughly 4.5%. What these receptors recognize is not known. Source material: blood. Every receptor here comes from a girl between 10 and 17 years old with multiple sclerosis.

Turning to this clonotype: Mismatch with germline at one junction end may stem from a read error. In DNA form, the CDR3 reads TGTACCAGCACCCCCTCGGGGGCTAGCACAGATACGCAGTATTTT. This encodes CTSTPSGASTDTQYF. This sequence joins TRBV7-3 and TRBJ2-3; D assignment may be TRBD1 or TRBD2 (6 bases each). The CDR3 spans 15 residues. In germline, CDR1 is SGHTA, CDR2 FQGTGA. Together with reference TRBV7-3 and TRBJ2-3, the CDR3 gives the full variable domain: GAGVSQTPSNKVTEKGKYVELRCDPISGHTALYWYRQSLGQGPEFLIYFQGTGAADDSGLPNDRFFAVRPEGSVSTLKIQRTERGDSAVYLCTSTPSGASTDTQYFGPGTRLTVL.

Worth noting for this clonotype: A much larger clone is a single base away; this may be a read error. The chain links TRBV4-2 to TRBJ2-7, with D tentatively TRBD2 (5 bases). Deletions cut 3 bases from V and 0 bases from J, with 15 bases between. Germline V gene lookup returns CDR1 LGHNA and CDR2 YNFKEQ. The CDR3 totals 16 residues. CDR3 sequence: CASSHQEAESSYEQYF. The CDR3 DNA is TGTGCCAGCAGCCACCAGGAGGCTGAGAGCTCCTACGAGCAGTACTTC.

V usage is TRBV6-6 and J usage is TRBJ2-3; weak D call: TRBD2 (6 bases). In germline, CDR1 is MNHNY, CDR2 SVGAGI (reference sequence). V lost 6 bases, J lost 0 bases, and 19 bases lay in between. The CDR3 spans 17 residues. The DNA for the CDR3 is TGTGCCAGCAGCTCCCGGGAGAGGGAAGGGAGCACAGATACGCAGTATTTT. Amino acids: CASSSREREGSTDTQYF.

V and J are TRBV6-1 and TRBJ2-5, with D perhaps TRBD1 (5 bases). From germline, CDR1 is MNHNS and CDR2 SASEGT. The V end was cut by 2 bases, the J end by 9 bases, with 10 bases between. The CDR3 covers 12 residues. The CDR3: CASSEQGFPQYF. CDR3 DNA sequence: TGTGCCAGCAGTGAACAGGGCTTCCCCCAGTACTTC.

The V call is TRBV4-2, the J call TRBJ1-2; D not certain. The V end was cut by 0 bases, the J end by 6 bases, with 17 bases between. Germline CDR1 reads LGHNA; CDR2 reads YNFKEQ. The CDR3 totals 16 residues. This chain's CDR3 is CASSQESAAGVDGYTF. In DNA form, the CDR3 reads TGTGCCAGCAGCCAAGAATCGGCAGCGGGAGTAGATGGCTACACCTTC.

The V and J genes are TRBV30 and TRBJ1-5, with TRBD1 matching over 7 bases. Germline V gives CDR1 GTSNPN, CDR2 SVGIG (reference sequence). The CDR3 loop spans 15 amino acids. Trimming cost V 3 bases and J 3 bases; bases outside gene matches: 8. CDR3: CAWRAQDRINQPQHF. The CDR3 DNA sequence: TGTGCCTGGAGAGCACAGGACAGGATCAATCAGCCCCAGCATTTT.